This TCR beta chain is from a study of regulatory T cells in long-lasting Graves disease. Time point meaning: newly diagnosed GD, antithyroid drugs for less than 3 months. The authors made the TCR library using RNA they extracted from PBMCs. In its sample, this clonotype was seen many times. What it binds is unknown. Through Arm-PCR of CDR3 regions and iRepertoire HTBI primers, TCR beta libraries were built. One entry per CDR3 protein results from TCRdb running MiXCR on the multiplex PCR reads. This sample yields 300,000 to 400,000 distinct CDR3 sequences, of which over 15% are seen a single time; more than 35% belongs to the top ten. Study-level results: Reduced TCR diversity was observed in persistent Graves' patients versus newly diagnosed patients. With persistent disease, TRBV28, TRBJ1-2 and TRBJ2-5 were the favored segments. Whereas 900 to 1,000 public clonotypes were shared by new patients, persistent patients shared more, at a few thousand. Analyses excluded thyroid tissue, covering peripheral blood alone.

CDR1 is SGHAT and CDR2 is FQNNGV in the germline V gene. The ends were cut back, 5 bases at V and 7 bases at J, with 12 bases in the middle. The CDR3 sequence is 12 residues long. This receptor was taken from a female donor with Graves disease. The sample consisted of peripheral blood mononuclear cells (PBMCs), taken at new diagnosis, from a patient treated with antithyroid drugs. V gene TRBV11-2 combines with J gene TRBJ2-7; a possible D gene is TRBD1 (5 bases). CDR3 sequence (DNA): TGTGCCAGCAGCAAAAATCGACAGGAGCAGTACTTC. It is translated as CASSKNRQEQYF.